The clone carrying this T cell receptor (beta chain) has a handful of counts. CDR3 size: 13 residues. The germline V gene has CDR1 GTSNPN and CDR2 SVGIG (reference sequence). The germline V and J ends were trimmed by 2 bases and 2 bases, with 8 bases remaining between them. The data were taken from a study of beta chain features in type 1 diabetes. All of the isolated RNA was reverse transcribed, so expressed TCRB transcripts were sequenced. The table came from immunoSEQ multiplex PCR; TCRdb's copy has only in-frame clones and leaves some out. The sample includes around 350,000 clones, roughly 13% of them seen just once.

This rearrangement joins TRBV30 to TRBJ2-3; TRBD2 is a possible D gene (5 bases). This TCR was sampled from a man younger than 35 in good health. The sequenced material came from naive CD4+ T cells from blood. The CDR3 loop reads CAWSRENTDTQYF. In DNA form, the CDR3 reads TGTGCCTGGAGTCGGGAAAACACAGATACGCAGTATTTT.